A selection of T cell receptor beta chains follows, all from one sample in a study of cytomegalovirus exposure and HLA in healthy donors. Generated by immunoSEQ multiplex PCR, the TCRdb table keeps only in-frame clones and is missing some. The table includes about 64,000 clones, over 75% detected once. Material for sequencing was PBMCs. Receptor source: a female donor in good health and CMV-seronegative. The CDR3 runs from the conserved cysteine through the conserved F or W. Each record gives: D gene, clone size, V gene, J gene, CDR3 DNA, CDR3 protein. A D gene is named only where the DNA matches it firmly. Some rows have no size entry. The others give once, few or many, or a class for an expanded clone.

d_call: NA; clone_size: NA; v_call: TRBV5-1; j_call: TRBJ2-1; cdr3_nt: TGCGCCAGCAGCCCCAGACAGGACCCCTCCGTGGGCAATGAGCAGTTCTTC; cdr3_aa: CASSPRQDPSVGNEQFF
d_call: TRBD1; clone_size: few; v_call: TRBV5-6; j_call: TRBJ1-5; cdr3_nt: TGTGCCAGCAGCTTGGAGGGGGCAGGGGGTTTGGATCAGCCCCAGCATTTT; cdr3_aa: CASSLEGAGGLDQPQHF
d_call: NA; clone_size: few; v_call: TRBV4-3; j_call: TRBJ2-7; cdr3_nt: TGCGCCAGCAGCCAAGAATTGGCCAGCTCCTACGAGCAGTACTTC; cdr3_aa: CASSQELASSYEQYF
d_call: NA; clone_size: few; v_call: TRBV4-2; j_call: TRBJ2-1; cdr3_nt: TGTGCCAGCAGCCATCTCGGGCGGGCGAAACCCTCCTACAATGAGCAGTTCTTC; cdr3_aa: CASSHLGRAKPSYNEQFF
d_call: NA; clone_size: NA; v_call: TRBV5-5; j_call: TRBJ2-3; cdr3_nt: TGTGCCAGCACCTCAAGGCGGGAACATGCGGATACGCAGTATTTT; cdr3_aa: CASTSRREHADTQYF
d_call: NA; clone_size: once; v_call: TRBV7-2; j_call: TRBJ2-1; cdr3_nt: TGTGCCAGCAGCGCGCCGACAGGTCTCCGGTTCTTC; cdr3_aa: CASSAPTGLRFF
d_call: TRBD1; clone_size: NA; v_call: TRBV18; j_call: TRBJ1-4; cdr3_nt: TGTGCCAGCTCACCGCAACGGGACAGGGCCTTCAAAGAAAAACTGTTTTTT; cdr3_aa: CASSPQRDRAFKEKLFF
d_call: NA; clone_size: NA; v_call: TRBV4-2; j_call: TRBJ2-4; cdr3_nt: TGTGCCAGCAGCCTCAAAGGGGGGGACATTCAGTACTTC; cdr3_aa: CASSLKGGDIQYF
d_call: TRBD1; clone_size: NA; v_call: TRBV19; j_call: TRBJ1-2; cdr3_nt: TGTGCCAGTCGACAGGGAGAGGGCTATGGCTACACCTTC; cdr3_aa: CASRQGEGYGYTF
d_call: TRBD2; clone_size: NA; v_call: TRBV13; j_call: TRBJ2-7; cdr3_nt: TGTGCCAGCAGCGGACTAGCGGGAGAGAGGGGGTTGGGTGAGCAGTACTTC; cdr3_aa: CASSGLAGERGLGEQYF
d_call: TRBD1; clone_size: NA; v_call: TRBV28; j_call: TRBJ1-1; cdr3_nt: TGTGCCAGCAGTCCGCCGGGACAGGGAGCTTTCTTT; cdr3_aa: CASSPPGQGAFF
d_call: NA; clone_size: NA; v_call: TRBV5-1; j_call: TRBJ1-1; cdr3_nt: TGCGCCAGCAGCTTGTCGGCGGAGAACACTGAAGCTTTCTTT; cdr3_aa: CASSLSAENTEAFF
d_call: NA; clone_size: once; v_call: TRBV6-5; j_call: TRBJ1-4; cdr3_nt: TGTGCCAGCAGTGAAAGTCAGATCGGGAAACTGTTTTTT; cdr3_aa: CASSESQIGKLFF
d_call: NA; clone_size: NA; v_call: TRBV7-7; j_call: TRBJ2-7; cdr3_nt: TGTGCTAGCGATGGGGGCGCCTACGAGCAGTACTTC; cdr3_aa: CASDGGAYEQYF
d_call: NA; clone_size: NA; v_call: TRBV18; j_call: TRBJ1-1; cdr3_nt: TGTGCCAGCTCACCTCCGGCAGGGCGGACTGAAGCTTTCTTT; cdr3_aa: CASSPPAGRTEAFF
d_call: TRBD1; clone_size: NA; v_call: TRBV11-2; j_call: TRBJ1-3; cdr3_nt: TGTGCCAGCAGCGTCTACAGGGGCTCTGGAAACACCATATATTTT; cdr3_aa: CASSVYRGSGNTIYF
d_call: NA; clone_size: NA; v_call: TRBV10-3; j_call: TRBJ1-2; cdr3_nt: TGTGCCATCTCCCCCGGAGGAGACGGCTACACCTTC; cdr3_aa: CAISPGGDGYTF
d_call: TRBD2; clone_size: NA; v_call: TRBV4-2; j_call: TRBJ2-7; cdr3_nt: TGTGCCAGCAGCCAAGGCAGCGGGAGGGGCCCGAGTGACTACGAGCAGTACTTC; cdr3_aa: CASSQGSGRGPSDYEQYF
d_call: NA; clone_size: once; v_call: TRBV5-1; j_call: TRBJ1-2; cdr3_nt: TGCGCCAGCAGCTTGGACTCCTCCTATGGCTACACCTTC; cdr3_aa: CASSLDSSYGYTF
d_call: NA; clone_size: NA; v_call: TRBV7-2; j_call: TRBJ2-7; cdr3_nt: TGTGCCAGCAGCTTAGGGGCGGGATCCGCCTACGAGCAGTACTTC; cdr3_aa: CASSLGAGSAYEQYF
d_call: TRBD1; clone_size: NA; v_call: TRBV4-3; j_call: TRBJ2-7; cdr3_nt: TGCGCCAGCAGCCAAAAGACAGGGTACGAGCAGTACTTC; cdr3_aa: CASSQKTGYEQYF
d_call: TRBD1; clone_size: NA; v_call: TRBV19; j_call: TRBJ2-5; cdr3_nt: TGTGCCAGTAGTATAGTGGACAGGCCGGGGGAGACCCAGTACTTC; cdr3_aa: CASSIVDRPGETQYF
d_call: TRBD1; clone_size: NA; v_call: TRBV28; j_call: TRBJ1-2; cdr3_nt: TGTGCCAGCAGTGCAGGACAGGGGATTTATGGCTACACCTTC; cdr3_aa: CASSAGQGIYGYTF
d_call: TRBD2; clone_size: once; v_call: TRBV19; j_call: TRBJ2-3; cdr3_nt: TGTGCCAGTAGTATGGTGGCGGGGGGATCAGATACGCAGTATTTT; cdr3_aa: CASSMVAGGSDTQYF
d_call: TRBD1; clone_size: NA; v_call: TRBV6-5; j_call: TRBJ1-4; cdr3_nt: TGTGCCAGCAGTTACTTTGGGACAGGGAATGAAAAACTGTTTTTT; cdr3_aa: CASSYFGTGNEKLFF
d_call: NA; clone_size: NA; v_call: TRBV5-5; j_call: TRBJ1-2; cdr3_nt: TGTGCCAGCAGCTTGGGTGTAGGGGGGGTGAGATATGGCTACACCTTC; cdr3_aa: CASSLGVGGVRYGYTF
d_call: TRBD1; clone_size: NA; v_call: TRBV5-1; j_call: TRBJ2-1; cdr3_nt: TGCGCCAGCAGCAGCACAGGGGTCATGTACAATGAGCAGTTCTTC; cdr3_aa: CASSSTGVMYNEQFF
d_call: NA; clone_size: NA; v_call: TRBV13; j_call: TRBJ2-7; cdr3_nt: TGTGCCAGCAGCTTAGGCCGGTTCTACGAGCAGTACTTC; cdr3_aa: CASSLGRFYEQYF
d_call: NA; clone_size: NA; v_call: TRBV27; j_call: TRBJ2-7; cdr3_nt: TGTGCCAGCAGTTACGACATATACTCCTACGAGCAGTACTTC; cdr3_aa: CASSYDIYSYEQYF
d_call: NA; clone_size: NA; v_call: TRBV2; j_call: TRBJ1-1; cdr3_nt: TGTGCCAGGGACGGGATAAACACTGAAGCTTTCTTT; cdr3_aa: CARDGINTEAFF
d_call: NA; clone_size: NA; v_call: TRBV7-6; j_call: TRBJ2-3; cdr3_nt: TGTGCCAGCAGCTTAATCGTCGAAACTAGCACAGATACGCAGTATTTT; cdr3_aa: CASSLIVETSTDTQYF
d_call: NA; clone_size: NA; v_call: TRBV5-5; j_call: TRBJ2-1; cdr3_nt: TGTGCCAGCAGGATGAGTTATGAGCAGTTCTTC; cdr3_aa: CASRMSYEQFF
d_call: TRBD1; clone_size: NA; v_call: TRBV5-1; j_call: TRBJ2-7; cdr3_nt: TGCGCCAGCAGCTCAGGGGGATACGAGCAGTACTTC; cdr3_aa: CASSSGGYEQYF
d_call: TRBD2; clone_size: few; v_call: TRBV27; j_call: TRBJ2-1; cdr3_nt: TGTGCCATTAAGCGCGGGAGGGTGGGGTCGGATGAGCAGTTCTTC; cdr3_aa: CAIKRGRVGSDEQFF
d_call: NA; clone_size: NA; v_call: TRBV4-3; j_call: TRBJ1-6; cdr3_nt: TGCGCCAGCAGCCAAGATTACACAGGGCGAGGTGGGAATTCACCCCTCCACTTT; cdr3_aa: CASSQDYTGRGGNSPLHF
d_call: TRBD1; clone_size: NA; v_call: TRBV29-1; j_call: TRBJ1-1; cdr3_nt: TGCAGCGTAGCCGGGACAGGGTCGTTTGGGGTGAACACTGAAGCTTTCTTT; cdr3_aa: CSVAGTGSFGVNTEAFF
d_call: TRBD2; clone_size: NA; v_call: TRBV29-1; j_call: TRBJ2-2; cdr3_nt: TGCAGCGCGGGTCTTTTAGCGGGGTTTTCGGGGGAGCTGTTTTTT; cdr3_aa: CSAGLLAGFSGELFF
d_call: NA; clone_size: NA; v_call: TRBV7-9; j_call: TRBJ2-3; cdr3_nt: TGTGCCAGCAGCTTAGACAACAGGGTATCTGCAGATACGCAGTATTTT; cdr3_aa: CASSLDNRVSADTQYF
d_call: NA; clone_size: NA; v_call: TRBV7-9; j_call: TRBJ1-3; cdr3_nt: TGTGCCAGCAGCCCTACAGACTACGGAGGCTCTGGAAACACCATATATTTT; cdr3_aa: CASSPTDYGGSGNTIYF
d_call: NA; clone_size: once; v_call: TRBV15; j_call: TRBJ1-2; cdr3_nt: TGTGCCACCAGCGTGGGGGACATCTACTATGGCTACACCTTC; cdr3_aa: CATSVGDIYYGYTF
d_call: NA; clone_size: NA; v_call: TRBV7-2; j_call: TRBJ1-2; cdr3_nt: TGTGCCAGCAGCTTATCGCAGTGGTCTGGCTATGGCTACACCTTC; cdr3_aa: CASSLSQWSGYGYTF
d_call: TRBD1; clone_size: few; v_call: TRBV9; j_call: TRBJ1-1; cdr3_nt: TGTGCCAGCAGCGTAGCCCAGACAGGGTACACTGAAGCTTTCTTT; cdr3_aa: CASSVAQTGYTEAFF
d_call: NA; clone_size: NA; v_call: TRBV27; j_call: TRBJ2-7; cdr3_nt: TGTGCCAGCAGTCAGTGGAGGGAGCAGTACTTC; cdr3_aa: CASSQWREQYF
d_call: TRBD1; clone_size: NA; v_call: TRBV7-6; j_call: TRBJ1-3; cdr3_nt: TGTGCCAGCAGCCAAGGGGGCCCTGGAAACACCATATATTTT; cdr3_aa: CASSQGGPGNTIYF
d_call: TRBD2; clone_size: NA; v_call: TRBV6-1; j_call: TRBJ2-3; cdr3_nt: TGTGCCAGCAATCAGCGGGGTAGCACAGATACGCAGTATTTT; cdr3_aa: CASNQRGSTDTQYF
d_call: TRBD1; clone_size: NA; v_call: TRBV6-1; j_call: TRBJ1-6; cdr3_nt: TGTGCCAGCCAGGGGACAGGGGGATTAAGTTCACCCCTCCACTTT; cdr3_aa: CASQGTGGLSSPLHF
d_call: TRBD1; clone_size: NA; v_call: TRBV7-9; j_call: TRBJ1-6; cdr3_nt: TGTTCCAGCAGCTACGGGACAGGGGATTCACCCCTCCACTTT; cdr3_aa: CSSSYGTGDSPLHF
d_call: NA; clone_size: NA; v_call: TRBV19; j_call: TRBJ2-2; cdr3_nt: TGTGCCAGTAGTACAGCGAAGGGGTCCGGGGAGCTGTTTTTT; cdr3_aa: CASSTAKGSGELFF
d_call: TRBD1; clone_size: NA; v_call: TRBV11-2; j_call: TRBJ2-5; cdr3_nt: TGTGCCAGCAGCTTAGGGGGACAGGCTAAGGAGACCCAGTACTTC; cdr3_aa: CASSLGGQAKETQYF
d_call: TRBD2; clone_size: once; v_call: TRBV4-3; j_call: TRBJ2-5; cdr3_nt: TGCGCCAGCAGCTCCGCACGCGGGGGACAAGAGACCCAGTACTTC; cdr3_aa: CASSSARGGQETQYF